A single sample is the source of the 28 T cell receptor beta chains below, sequenced in a study of blood T cell repertoires in COVID-19. Libraries were prepared by immunoSEQ multiplex PCR; TCRdb keeps only in-frame clonotypes and omits some of them. Of around 370,000 clones in the sample, 90% to 95% are singletons; the top ten hold less than 3.5%. Sequencing was performed on peripheral blood. Source of these receptors: a woman aged 18-29 years who had recovered from COVID-19.

J is TRBJ2-7 and V is TRBV28; 9 bases are a match to TRBD1. CDR3 length: 14 residues. Germline V CDR1 and CDR2: MDHEN, SYDVKM. V was pared by 6 bases and J by 0 bases, with 3 bases of the junction left unmatched. Here the CDR3 reads CASSGTGISYEQYV. The DNA of the CDR3 is TGTGCCAGCAGCGGGACAGGGATCTCCTACGAGCAGTACGTC.

This chain links TRBV11-2 with TRBJ2-1; 7 positions match TRBD1. This CDR3 spans 16 amino acids. Germline V CDR1 and CDR2: SGHAT, FQNNGV. J was trimmed by 3 bases and V by 5 bases; bases with no gene match: 10. The CDR3 DNA sequence: TGTGCCAGCAGCCCACCAGGGACAGAGCTCTACAATGAGCAGTTCTTC. Translated: CASSPPGTELYNEQFF.

V is TRBV21-1 and J is TRBJ2-7; the table's D call, TRBD1, was not checked against the DNA. TRBV21-1 is an annotated pseudogene. CDR3 length equals 11 residues. In DNA form, the CDR3 reads TGTGCCAGCAGAACAATCTACGAGCAGTACGTC. Translated, it gives CASRTIYEQYV.

V and J are TRBV7-2 and TRBJ2-3; D remains unclear. Germline CDR1 SGHTA, CDR2 FQGNSA. The CDR3 totals 13 residues. Trimming removed 2 bases at V and 0 bases at J, with 3 bases between. CDR3 region: CASSLSSTDTQYF. The CDR3 DNA follows: TGTGCCAGCAGCTTATCTAGCACAGATACGCAGTATTTT.

The chain combines TRBV4-3 with TRBJ2-7; perhaps TRBD2 as D (7 bases). The germline CDR1 and CDR2 sequences are LGHNA and YSLEER. V lost 3 bases and J 7 bases, leaving 34 bases between the germline ends. This CDR3 has 20 residues. Here the CDR3 reads CASSHQRGGVSRPGMEEQYV. The CDR3 coding sequence is TGCGCCAGCAGCCACCAACGAGGGGGGGTGAGTCGGCCCGGGATGGAGGAGCAGTACGTC.

The chain employs TRBV3-1 (or the pseudogene TRBV3-2) and TRBJ2-5; 8 nucleotides match TRBD1. V was clipped by 0 bases and J by 5 bases; unmatched bases: 8. CDR3 length equals 16 residues. CDR1 and CDR2 (germline): LGHDT, YNNKEL (reference sequence). CDR3 nucleotides: TGTGCCAGCAGCCAAGATTTGTCAGGGGGCGCGGAGACCCAGTACTTC. It is translated as CASSQDLSGGAETQYF.

This chain connects TRBV19 to TRBJ1-1, with TRBD1 identical over 7 bases. The CDR3 spans 15 residues. Germline V gene data show CDR1 as LNHDA and CDR2 as SQIVND (reference sequence). J gave up 1 base and V 3 bases, and 5 bases lay outside the gene matches. In nucleotides, the CDR3 is TGTGCCAGTAGTATCAGACAGGGCGCGAACACTGAAGCTTTCTTT. Protein sequence: CASSIRQGANTEAFF.

The gene calls are TRBV6-2 or TRBV6-3 and TRBJ2-7; 9 bases line up with TRBD2. The CDR3 extends over 16 amino acids. Germline V CDR1 and CDR2: MNHEY, SVGEGT. V gave up 2 bases and J gave up 2 bases; unmatched junction bases: 7. For the CDR3, the DNA is TGTGCCAGCAGTTACGGGCCTAGCGGGATAACCTACGAGCAGTACGTC. Translating it yields CASSYGPSGITYEQYV.

This chain uses TRBV11-3 with TRBJ2-3, with 12 bases that match TRBD2. Unmatched junction bases numbered 3, after V lost 5 bases and J lost 6 bases. CDR1 and CDR2 from the germline V gene are SGHNT and YENEEA. The CDR3 loop spans 14 amino acids. The CDR3 here is CASSPGLAGDTQYF. DNA of the CDR3: TGTGCCAGCAGCCCAGGACTAGCGGGGGATACGCAGTATTTT.

V and J are TRBV6-2 or TRBV6-3 and TRBJ2-7, with 9 bases matching TRBD2. Germline CDR1 is MNHEY and CDR2 is SVGEGT. V dropped 0 bases and J dropped 5; count of bases not matched to a gene: 5. This CDR3 has 15 residues. The DNA of the CDR3 is TGTGCCAGCAGTTACTCGAGGCTAGCGGGAAACGAGCAGTACGTC. It encodes CASSYSRLAGNEQYV.

This sequence joins TRBV18 and TRBJ2-5, with TRBD1 matching over 7 bases. V shed 5 bases, J shed 5 bases, and the junction held 11 bases outside the gene matches. Per germline, CDR1 KGHSH and CDR2 LQKENI. This CDR3 is 15 amino acids long. CDR3 in DNA: TGTGCCAGCTCATTAACCCGGGACAGTAGGGAGACCCAGTACTTC. This translates into CASSLTRDSRETQYF.

The chain couples TRBV6-2 or TRBV6-3 to TRBJ1-1; no firm D call. Germline CDR1 is MNHEY and CDR2 is SVGEGT. Trimming took 0 bases from V and 3 from J, leaving 8 bases between them. This CDR3 is built from 14 residues. The DNA of the CDR3 is TGTGCCAGCAGTTACTCGTTTTCGTACACTGAAGCTTTCTTT. Translated, it gives CASSYSFSYTEAFF.

The chain uses TRBV30 and TRBJ2-1, with TRBD2 matching 10 bases. V shed 0 bases, J shed 7 bases, and the junction held 9 bases outside the gene matches. Germline assignment: CDR1 GTSNPN and CDR2 SVGIG (reference sequence). This CDR3 comprises 16 residues. The CDR3 protein is CAWSVLTSGTGNEQFF. The CDR3 DNA sequence: TGTGCCTGGAGTGTCCTCACTAGCGGGACTGGGAATGAGCAGTTCTTC.

In its sample, this clone was seen once. The junction shows a germline mismatch at one end, possibly a read error. The chain links TRBV10-3 to TRBJ1-2; perhaps TRBD1 as D (6 bases). The CDR3 has 12 amino acids. CDR1 and CDR2 from the germline V gene are ENHRY and SYGVKD. CDR3 region: CAISKSGDGYTF. DNA of the CDR3: TGTGCCATCAGTAAGTCAGGGGATGGCTACACCTTC.

The CDR3 spells CASSGTGTGQPQHF. CDR3 sequence (DNA): TGTGCCAGTAGTGGGACAGGGACGGGTCAGCCCCAGCATTTT. This chain links TRBV19 with TRBJ1-5, with TRBD1 matching 9 bases. Germline-derived CDR1 and CDR2 are LNHDA and SQIVND (reference sequence). The CDR3 loop spans 14 amino acids. The V gene end was trimmed by 5 bases and the J gene end by 6 bases; junction bases not matched to a gene: 5. The full variable domain, its missing parts supplied by reference TRBV19 and TRBJ1-5, is DGGITQSPKYLFRKEGQNVTLSCEQNLNHDAMYWYRQDPGQGLRLIYYSQIVNDFQKGDIAEGYSVSREKKESFPLTVTSAQKNPTAFYLCASSGTGTGQPQHFGDGTRLSIL.

The chain uses TRBV10-3 and TRBJ2-2, with TRBD2 matching 7 bases. The CDR3 spans 15 residues. V shed 2 bases and J 1 base; nucleotides not matched to a gene: 1. CDR1 and CDR2 from the germline V gene are ENHRY and SYGVKD. The CDR3 nucleotides read TGTGCCATCAGTGAGGCTAGCGGGAACACCGGGGAGCTGTTTTTT. Protein sequence: CAISEASGNTGELFF.

The chain links TRBV6-5 to TRBJ1-4, with D hard to call. V was shortened by 2 bases and J by 0 bases, with 10 bases between the two germline ends. The CDR3 has 16 amino acids. Germline V gene lookup returns CDR1 MNHEY and CDR2 SVGAGI. This CDR3 reads CASSYLPEATNEKLFF. CDR3 nucleotides: TGTGCCAGCAGTTACCTTCCCGAGGCAACTAATGAAAAACTGTTTTTT.

About this clone itself: The junction departs from the called germline gene at one end, perhaps through a read error. The V call is TRBV2, the J call TRBJ1-2; no reliable D call. Germline loops: CDR1 SNHLY, CDR2 FYNNEI. The CDR3 runs 14 residues. CDR3 in DNA: TGTGCCAGCAGAGAAGGCCGAGTCGAGTCTGGCTACACCTTC. This sequence encodes CASREGRVESGYTF.

The J gene is TRBJ1-1, the V gene TRBV18; possibly TRBD1 for D (5 bases). CDR1 is KGHSH, CDR2 LQKENI, per germline. Trimming left V 3 bases short and J 0 bases short, with 14 bases between. This CDR3 is built from 16 residues. The CDR3 DNA is TGTGCCAGCTCACCGGCGGACAAAACCCTGAACACTGAAGCTTTCTTT. As protein: CASSPADKTLNTEAFF.

The chain recombines TRBV27 with TRBJ1-2, with 8 bases aligning to TRBD1. Germline values: CDR1 MNHEY, CDR2 SMNVEV (reference sequence). This CDR3 is built from 15 residues. V shed 6 bases and J 3 bases; nucleotides not matched to a gene: 9. This CDR3 is CASRLPRDRHYGYTF. The CDR3 DNA reads as TGTGCCAGCAGACTGCCCCGGGACAGGCACTATGGCTACACCTTC.

V is TRBV7-6 and J is TRBJ2-2, with TRBD2 matching 13 bases. Germline CDR1 is SGHVS and CDR2 is FNYEAQ. V dropped 5 bases and J dropped 2; count of bases not matched to a gene: 5. The CDR3 consists of 17 residues. The CDR3 region has the DNA TGTGCCAGCAGCCCCCGGACTAGCGGGAGAAACACCGGGGAGCTGTTTTTT. Translated, it gives CASSPRTSGRNTGELFF.

This chain connects TRBV9 to TRBJ2-1; 8 bases are shared with TRBD2. Germline values: CDR1 SGDLS, CDR2 YYNGEE. Trimming cost V 4 bases and J 5 bases; bases outside gene matches: 8. This CDR3 has 15 amino acids. This CDR3 reads CASSLLGTRNNEQFF. CDR3 DNA: TGTGCCAGCAGCCTCCTAGGGACTAGAAACAATGAGCAGTTCTTC. The full variable domain, its missing parts supplied by reference TRBV9 and TRBJ2-1, is DSGVTQTPKHLITATGQRVTLRCSPRSGDLSVYWYQQSLDQGLQFLIQYYNGEERAKGNILERFSAQQFPDLHSELNLSSLELGDSALYFCASSLLGTRNNEQFFGPGTRLTVL.

Only a few counts were recorded for this clone. The V gene is TRBV4-3, the J gene TRBJ1-5; TRBD1 might be the D (6 bases). From germline, CDR1 is LGHNA and CDR2 YSLEER. The CDR3 spans 17 residues. Trimming took 6 bases from V and 1 from J, leaving 19 bases between them. The CDR3: CASSPQTAGGSNQPQHF. In DNA form, the CDR3 reads TGCGCCAGCAGTCCACAGACGGCGGGGGGCAGCAATCAGCCCCAGCATTTT.

V usage is TRBV10-3 and J usage is TRBJ2-1; D may be TRBD1 (6 bases). The V gene's germline CDR1 is ENHRY and CDR2 SYGVKD. The CDR3 sequence is 16 residues long. Deletions cut 3 bases from V and 5 bases from J, with 17 bases between. The CDR3 sequence: CAISDLRAGVDNEQFF. The CDR3 coding sequence is TGTGCCATCAGTGACCTCAGGGCAGGGGTGGACAATGAGCAGTTCTTC.

The chain uses TRBV7-8 and TRBJ2-1, with 7 bases aligning to TRBD2. CDR3 length: 16 residues. Trimming took 5 bases from V and 5 from J; bases not matched to a gene: 12. Germline V gene lookup returns CDR1 SGHVS and CDR2 FQNEAQ. CDR3 DNA: TGTGCCAGCAGCCCGATCCCCGGGACTAAAGACAATGAGCAGTTCTTC. As protein: CASSPIPGTKDNEQFF. Full variable domain (outside the CDR3, taken from reference TRBV7-8 and TRBJ2-1): GAGVSQSPRYKVAKRGQDVALRCDPISGHVSLFWYQQALGQGPEFLTYFQNEAQLDKSGLPSDRFFAERPEGSVSTLKIQRTQQEDSAVYLCASSPIPGTKDNEQFFGPGTRLTVL.

This clone has only one observation. The rearrangement uses TRBV10-3 and TRBJ2-1; TRBD2 agrees at 12 bases. Germline loops: CDR1 ENHRY, CDR2 SYGVKD. The CDR3 contains 14 residues. V lost 6 bases and J lost 7; bases outside the gene matches: 4. CDR3 amino acids: CAIRAGLAGNEQFF. The CDR3 DNA follows: TGTGCCATCAGGGCGGGACTAGCGGGTAATGAGCAGTTCTTC.

Only one count was recorded for this clone. V and J are TRBV30 and TRBJ1-6, with D possibly matching TRBD1 (5 bases). Germline CDR1 GTSNPN, CDR2 SVGIG (reference sequence). The length of the CDR3 is 12 residues. The germline V and J ends were trimmed by 5 bases and 4 bases, with 6 bases remaining between them. The CDR3, as DNA: TGTGCCTGGGACAGTTATAATTCACCCCTCCACTTT. Translating it yields CAWDSYNSPLHF.

V and J are TRBV3-1 (or the pseudogene TRBV3-2) and TRBJ2-7, with 10 bases identical to TRBD1. Germline loops: CDR1 LGHDT, CDR2 YNNKEL (reference sequence). This CDR3 comprises 16 residues. V trimming: 1 base; J trimming: 5 bases; junction bases outside the gene matches: 8. The CDR3 region is CASSQGAGTGVHEQYV. The CDR3 coding sequence is TGTGCCAGCAGCCAAGGGGCCGGGACAGGGGTCCACGAGCAGTACGTC.